This T cell receptor beta chain appears in the sequencing data of a study of regulatory T cells in long-lasting Graves disease. To note about this clonotype: No antigen is known for it.

The CDR3 spans 18 residues. The germline gives CDR1 SGHDT, CDR2 YYEEEE. Trimming cost V 5 bases and J 4 bases; bases outside gene matches: 18. The study, taken as a whole, reports: Persistent patients shared more public clonotypes (2,741) than newly diagnosed patients (under 1,000).

Both iRepertoire HTBI primers and Arm-PCR of CDR3 regions were used to build the TCR beta libraries. One entry per CDR3 protein, called by TCRdb with MiXCR from the multiplex PCR reads. Of about 660,000 distinct CDR3 sequences detected, around 32% appear once; the ten largest clones hold about two fifths. The time point: persistent/refractory GD, antithyroid drugs over 5 years with positive TRAb. Scientists built the TCR library using RNA that was extracted from PBMCs. Specimen: peripheral blood mononuclear cells (PBMCs), collected when the disease was refractory, from a patient treated with antithyroid drugs. The TCR was taken from a female donor with Graves disease. The chain couples TRBV5-6 to TRBJ1-2, with 9 positions matching TRBD1. The CDR3 DNA is TGTGCCAGCAGTCATTATTACCGCCGGGACAGGGATGGCTATGGCTACACCTTC. Protein sequence: CASSHYYRRDRDGYGYTF.